The 2 T cell receptor beta chains presented below share a single source sample, sequenced in a study of OX40 agonist ivuxolimab in advanced cancers. Using immunoSEQ multiplex PCR, the repertoire was profiled, and TCRdb retains in-frame clones only, with some absent. The repertoire consists of around 58,000 clones, with 87% occurring once and the leading ten covering around 5%. Here the sequenced sample was CD4+ or CD8+ T cells sorted from blood, taken in a trial of the OX40 agonist ivuxolimab. The receptor source for this set is an adult with an advanced solid tumor such as melanoma, head and neck, liver or kidney cancer.

The chain links TRBV4-3 to TRBJ2-2; D unclear. Germline CDR1 and CDR2: LGHNA and YSLEER. The ends were cut back, 0 bases at V and 10 bases at J, with 9 bases in the middle. The CDR3 sequence is 13 residues long. CDR3 amino acids: CASSQDRGLELFF. The CDR3 DNA reads as TGCGCCAGCAGCCAAGATCGAGGCTTGGAGCTGTTTTTT.

This clone was counted a single time. The chain recombines TRBV19 with TRBJ1-1; D is ambiguous. Trimming took 4 bases from V and 6 from J, leaving 21 bases between them. This CDR3 region has 16 residues. CDR1 is LNHDA and CDR2 is SQIVND in the germline V gene (reference sequence). The CDR3 nucleotides read TGTGCCAGTAGTAGGGAGGTGGGGAATTTTAACGCTGAAGCTTTCTTT. It codes for CASSREVGNFNAEAFF.